The table lists the clone carrying this T cell receptor (beta chain) with a count of one. Its antigen is not known. This entry belongs to a study of shared clonotypes between healthy human individuals. Looking at the study overall: Used for every donor were three CD4 naive, three CD4 memory, two CD8 naive and one CD8 memory plate.

Data came from immunoSEQ multiplex PCR; TCRdb stores just in-frame clones and leaves some out. The table lists approximately 2,300,000 clones, around 92% of them singletons, with about 0.36% in the top ten. Trimming cost V 3 bases and J 8 bases, with 13 bases left between them. The CDR3 loop spans 14 amino acids. Germline values: CDR1 KGHSH, CDR2 LQKENI. Study findings and constraints: Rarefaction indicated that sorted-subset sequencing remained incomplete although depth was large. Memory subsets generally showed smaller estimated richness than naive subsets did. The authors sampled blood alone, and tissue repertoires likely differ.

This chain connects TRBV18 to TRBJ1-4; D may be TRBD1 (5 bases). The sequencing input was naive CD4+ T cells from PBMCs. The sample's subset: CD45RA+ positively selected. This receptor was identified in a man between 18 and 29 years old in good health. Some clones in this sample may be carry-over from other donors' samples. For the CDR3, the DNA is TGTGCCAGCTCACCGGTCAGGGTAGAAGAAAAACTGTTTTTT. Translated: CASSPVRVEEKLFF.